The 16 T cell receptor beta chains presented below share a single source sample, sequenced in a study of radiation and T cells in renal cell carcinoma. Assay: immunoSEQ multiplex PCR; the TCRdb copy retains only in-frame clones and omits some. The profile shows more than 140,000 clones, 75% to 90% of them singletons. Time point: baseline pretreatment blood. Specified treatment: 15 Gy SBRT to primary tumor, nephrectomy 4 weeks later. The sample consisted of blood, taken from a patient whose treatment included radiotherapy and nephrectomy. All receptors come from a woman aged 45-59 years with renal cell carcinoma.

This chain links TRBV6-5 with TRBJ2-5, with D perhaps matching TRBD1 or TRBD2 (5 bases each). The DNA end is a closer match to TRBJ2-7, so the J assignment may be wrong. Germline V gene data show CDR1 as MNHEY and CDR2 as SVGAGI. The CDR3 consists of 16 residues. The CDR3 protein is CASSYTQGRAAYEQYF. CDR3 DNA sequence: TGTGCCAGCAGTTACACGCAGGGACGAGCCGCCTACGAGCAGTACTTC.

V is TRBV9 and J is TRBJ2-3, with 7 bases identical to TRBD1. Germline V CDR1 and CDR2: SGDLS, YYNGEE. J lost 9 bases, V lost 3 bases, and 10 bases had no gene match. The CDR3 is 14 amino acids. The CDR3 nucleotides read TGTGCCAGCAGCGCGGGACAGCCGAAAACCACGCAGTATTTT. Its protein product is CASSAGQPKTTQYF.

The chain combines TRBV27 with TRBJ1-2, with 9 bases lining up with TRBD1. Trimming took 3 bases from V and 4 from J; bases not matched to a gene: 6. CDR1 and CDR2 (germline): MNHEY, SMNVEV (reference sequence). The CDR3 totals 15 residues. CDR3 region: CASSFLGGQGYGYTF. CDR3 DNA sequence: TGTGCCAGCAGTTTCCTAGGGGGACAGGGCTATGGCTACACCTTC.

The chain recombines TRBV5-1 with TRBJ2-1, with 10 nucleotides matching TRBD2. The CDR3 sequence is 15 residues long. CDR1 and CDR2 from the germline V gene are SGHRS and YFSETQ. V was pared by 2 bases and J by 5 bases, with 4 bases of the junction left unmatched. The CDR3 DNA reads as TGCGCCAGCAGCTTCTCACTAGCGGGGAACAATGAGCAGTTCTTC. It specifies CASSFSLAGNNEQFF. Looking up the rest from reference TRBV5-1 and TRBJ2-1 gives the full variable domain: KAGVTQTPRYLIKTRGQQVTLSCSPISGHRSVSWYQQTPGQGLQFLFEYFSETQRNKGNFPGRFSGRQFSNSRSEMNVSTLELGDSALYLCASSFSLAGNNEQFFGPGTRLTVL.

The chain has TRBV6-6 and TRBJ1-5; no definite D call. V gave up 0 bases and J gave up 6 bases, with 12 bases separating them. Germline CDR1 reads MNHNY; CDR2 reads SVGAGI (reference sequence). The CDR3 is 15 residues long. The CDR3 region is CASSYSIGEVQPQHF. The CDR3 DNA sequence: TGTGCCAGCAGTTACTCGATCGGGGAAGTTCAGCCCCAGCATTTT.

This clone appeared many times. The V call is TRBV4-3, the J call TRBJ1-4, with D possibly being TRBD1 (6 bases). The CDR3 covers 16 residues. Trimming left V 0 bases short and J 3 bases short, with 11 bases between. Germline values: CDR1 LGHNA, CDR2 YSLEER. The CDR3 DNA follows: TGCGCCAGCAGCCAAGATGGACAGTACCCTAATGAAAAACTGTTTTTT. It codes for CASSQDGQYPNEKLFF.

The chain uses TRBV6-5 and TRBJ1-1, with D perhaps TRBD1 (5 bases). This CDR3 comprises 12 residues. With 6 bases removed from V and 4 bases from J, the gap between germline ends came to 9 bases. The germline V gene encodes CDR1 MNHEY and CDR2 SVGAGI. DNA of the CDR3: TGTGCCAGCAGCCAAGACAGCACTGAAGCTTTCTTT. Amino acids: CASSQDSTEAFF.

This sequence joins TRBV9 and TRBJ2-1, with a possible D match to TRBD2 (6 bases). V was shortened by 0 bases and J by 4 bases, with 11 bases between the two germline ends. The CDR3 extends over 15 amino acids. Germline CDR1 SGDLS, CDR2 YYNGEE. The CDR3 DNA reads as TGTGCCAGCAGCGTAGATAGCGGACCATACAATGAGCAGTTCTTC. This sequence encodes CASSVDSGPYNEQFF.

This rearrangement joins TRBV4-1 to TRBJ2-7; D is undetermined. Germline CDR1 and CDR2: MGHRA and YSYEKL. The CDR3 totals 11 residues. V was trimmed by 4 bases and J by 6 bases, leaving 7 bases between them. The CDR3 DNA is TGCGCCAGCAGCCCTGAAGGCGAGCAGTACTTC. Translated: CASSPEGEQYF.

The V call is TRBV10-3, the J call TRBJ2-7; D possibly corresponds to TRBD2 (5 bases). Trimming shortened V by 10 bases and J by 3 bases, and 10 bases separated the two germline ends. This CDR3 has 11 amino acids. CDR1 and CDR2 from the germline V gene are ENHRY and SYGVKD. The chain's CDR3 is CATNAGYEQYF. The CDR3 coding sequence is TGTGCCACCAATGCGGGCTACGAGCAGTACTTC.

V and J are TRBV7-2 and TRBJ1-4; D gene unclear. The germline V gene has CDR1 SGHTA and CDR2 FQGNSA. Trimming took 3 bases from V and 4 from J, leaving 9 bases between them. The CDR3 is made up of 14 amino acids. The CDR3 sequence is CASSLVSFNEKLFF. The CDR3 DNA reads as TGTGCCAGCAGCTTGGTATCATTTAATGAAAAACTGTTTTTT.

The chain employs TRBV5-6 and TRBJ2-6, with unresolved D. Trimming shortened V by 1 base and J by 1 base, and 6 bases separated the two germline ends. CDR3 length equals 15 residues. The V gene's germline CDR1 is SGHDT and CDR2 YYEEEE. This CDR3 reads CASSLPASGANVLTF. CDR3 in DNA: TGTGCCAGCAGCTTGCCAGCTTCTGGGGCCAACGTCCTGACTTTC.

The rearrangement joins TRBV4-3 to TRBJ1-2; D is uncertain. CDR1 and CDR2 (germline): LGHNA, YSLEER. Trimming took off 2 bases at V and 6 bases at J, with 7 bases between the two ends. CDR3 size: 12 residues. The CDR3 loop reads CASSQREDGYTF. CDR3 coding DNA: TGCGCCAGCAGCCAAAGGGAGGATGGCTACACCTTC.

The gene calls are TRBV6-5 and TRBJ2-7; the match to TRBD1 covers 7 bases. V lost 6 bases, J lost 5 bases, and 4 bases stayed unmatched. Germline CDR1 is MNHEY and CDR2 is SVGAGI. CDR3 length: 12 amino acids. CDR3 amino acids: CASSPDRDEQYF. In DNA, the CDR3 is TGTGCCAGCAGCCCCGACAGGGACGAGCAGTACTTC.

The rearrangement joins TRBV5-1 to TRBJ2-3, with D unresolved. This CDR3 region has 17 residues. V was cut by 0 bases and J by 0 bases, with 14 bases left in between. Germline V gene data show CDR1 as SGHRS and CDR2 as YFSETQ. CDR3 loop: CASSLGSGRSSTDTQYF. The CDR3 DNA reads TGCGCCAGCAGCTTGGGGTCCGGCCGGTCTAGCACAGATACGCAGTATTTT.

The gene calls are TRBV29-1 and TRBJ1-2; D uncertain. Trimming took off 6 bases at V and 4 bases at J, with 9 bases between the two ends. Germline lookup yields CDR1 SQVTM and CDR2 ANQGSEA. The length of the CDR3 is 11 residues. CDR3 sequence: CSVPLGYGYTF. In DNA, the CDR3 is TGCAGCGTCCCCCTGGGCTATGGCTACACCTTC.